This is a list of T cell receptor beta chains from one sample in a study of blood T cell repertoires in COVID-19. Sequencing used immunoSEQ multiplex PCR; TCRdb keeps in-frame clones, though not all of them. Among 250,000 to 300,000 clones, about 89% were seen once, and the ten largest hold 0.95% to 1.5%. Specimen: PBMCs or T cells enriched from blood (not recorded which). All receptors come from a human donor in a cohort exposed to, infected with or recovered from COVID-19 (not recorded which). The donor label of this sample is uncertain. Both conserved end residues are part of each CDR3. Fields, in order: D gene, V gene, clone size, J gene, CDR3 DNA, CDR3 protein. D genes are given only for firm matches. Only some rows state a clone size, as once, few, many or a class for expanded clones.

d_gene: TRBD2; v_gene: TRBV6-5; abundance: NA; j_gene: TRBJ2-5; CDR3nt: TGTGCCAGCCTCCCTCTAGCGGGGGGGATAGAGACCCAGTACTTC; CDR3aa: CASLPLAGGIETQYF
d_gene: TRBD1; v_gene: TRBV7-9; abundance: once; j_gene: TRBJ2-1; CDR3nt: TGTGCCAGCAGTAATACCGGGACAGGGGCGGGAGAGCAGTTCTTC; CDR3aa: CASSNTGTGAGEQFF
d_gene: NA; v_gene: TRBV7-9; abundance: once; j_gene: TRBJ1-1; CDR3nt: TGTGCCAGCAGCTCCCTGGGAGATACTGAAGCTTTCTTT; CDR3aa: CASSSLGDTEAFF
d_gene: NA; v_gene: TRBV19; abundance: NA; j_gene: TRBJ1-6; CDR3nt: TGTGCCCCCTCGGTCGGCAGGGCGGAATCTAGCTCCTATAATTCACCCCTCCACTTT; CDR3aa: CAPSVGRAESSSYNSPLHF
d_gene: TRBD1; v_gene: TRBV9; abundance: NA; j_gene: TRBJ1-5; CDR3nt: TGTGCCAGCAGCGCGGGACAGGGGGATCAGCCCCAGCATTTT; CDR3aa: CASSAGQGDQPQHF
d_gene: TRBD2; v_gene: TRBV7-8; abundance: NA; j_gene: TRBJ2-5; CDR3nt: TGTGCCAGCAGCTTAGCGTCAGGAACGGGGAGGGTGGGAGAGACCCAGTACTTC; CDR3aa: CASSLASGTGRVGETQYF
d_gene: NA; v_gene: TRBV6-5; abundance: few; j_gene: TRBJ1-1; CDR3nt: TGTGCCAGCAGTTACACAGGGCCGGGCGCTGAAGCTTTCTTT; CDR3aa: CASSYTGPGAEAFF
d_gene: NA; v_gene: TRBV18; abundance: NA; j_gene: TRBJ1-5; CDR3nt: TGTGCCAGCTCACCACAGGACAGCTATAGCAATCAGCCCCAGCATTTT; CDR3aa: CASSPQDSYSNQPQHF
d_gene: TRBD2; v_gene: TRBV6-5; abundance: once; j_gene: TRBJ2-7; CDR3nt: TGTGCCAGCGGAAGGAGCGGGGGGCCCTACGAGCAGTACTTC; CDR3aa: CASGRSGGPYEQYF
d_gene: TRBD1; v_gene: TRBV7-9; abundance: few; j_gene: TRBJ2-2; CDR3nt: TGTGCCAGCAGCTTGGGGGCCCTCCTACAGGGGGCCGCCGGGGAGCTGTTTTTT; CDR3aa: CASSLGALLQGAAGELFF
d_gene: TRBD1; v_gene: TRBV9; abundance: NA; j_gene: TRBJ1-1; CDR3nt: TGTGCCAGCAGCGTAGCAGGGGGCCCGAACACTGAAGCTTTCTTT; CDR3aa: CASSVAGGPNTEAFF
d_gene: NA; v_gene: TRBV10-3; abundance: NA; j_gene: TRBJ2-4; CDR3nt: TGTGCCATCAGTCCGACAGAAACAAAAAACATTCAGTACTTC; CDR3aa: CAISPTETKNIQYF
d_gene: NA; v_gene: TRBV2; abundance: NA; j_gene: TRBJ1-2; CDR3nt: TGTGCCAGCAGGACTGACAGCTATGGCTACACCTTC; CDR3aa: CASRTDSYGYTF
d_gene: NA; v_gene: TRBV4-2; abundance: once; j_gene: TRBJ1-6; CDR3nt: TGTGCCAGCAGCCAAGAGGGCAGGGCGAGATCACCCCTCCACTTT; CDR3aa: CASSQEGRARSPLHF
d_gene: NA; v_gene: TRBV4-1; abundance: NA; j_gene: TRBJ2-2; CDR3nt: TGCGCCAGCAGCCCGAGGGTGAACACCGGGGAGCTGTTTTTT; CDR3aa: CASSPRVNTGELFF
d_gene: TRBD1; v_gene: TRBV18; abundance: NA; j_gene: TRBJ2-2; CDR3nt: TGTGCCAGCTCTCGGCCGGGACAGGGAAACACCGGGGAGCTGTTTTTT; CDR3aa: CASSRPGQGNTGELFF
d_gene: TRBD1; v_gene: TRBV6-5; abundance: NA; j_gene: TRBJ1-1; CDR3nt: TGTGCCAGCAGTTACCCGGGACAGGGGAACACTGAAGCTTTCTTT; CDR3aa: CASSYPGQGNTEAFF
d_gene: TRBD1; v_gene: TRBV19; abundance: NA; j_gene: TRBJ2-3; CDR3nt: TGTGCCAGTAGTATCGGGACAGGGGTCACAGATACGCAGTATTTT; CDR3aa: CASSIGTGVTDTQYF
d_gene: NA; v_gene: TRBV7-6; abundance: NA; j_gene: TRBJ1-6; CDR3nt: TGTGCCAGCAGCTTAGCGAGGTGGAGGGATAATTCACCCCTCCACTTT; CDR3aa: CASSLARWRDNSPLHF
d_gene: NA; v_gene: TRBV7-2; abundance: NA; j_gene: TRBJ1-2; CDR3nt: TGTGCCAGCAGCTTAGCGCGGGGGGACTCTGGCTACACCTTC; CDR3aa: CASSLARGDSGYTF
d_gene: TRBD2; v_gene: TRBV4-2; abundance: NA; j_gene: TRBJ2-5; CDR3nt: TGTGCCAGCAGCCAAGTCGGAGCGGGGGGCCCTCAAGAGACCCAGTACTTC; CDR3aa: CASSQVGAGGPQETQYF
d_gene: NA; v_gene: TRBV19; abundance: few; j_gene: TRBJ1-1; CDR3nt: TGTGCCAGTAGTGCCCTGGGGGGGCGAACTGAAGCTTTCTTT; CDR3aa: CASSALGGRTEAFF
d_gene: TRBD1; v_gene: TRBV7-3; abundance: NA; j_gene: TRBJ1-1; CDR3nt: TGTGCCAGCAGCCCTGGATTGACAGGGGGCAACACTGAAGCTTTCTTT; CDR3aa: CASSPGLTGGNTEAFF
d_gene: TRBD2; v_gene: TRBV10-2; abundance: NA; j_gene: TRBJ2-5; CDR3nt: TGCGCCAGCGTTCCTAGCGGGGGGCCAGGAGAGACCCAGTACTTC; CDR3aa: CASVPSGGPGETQYF
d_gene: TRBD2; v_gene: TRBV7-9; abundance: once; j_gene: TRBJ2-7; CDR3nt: TGTGCCACCACCCGGGGGGGGACCTCCTACGAGCAGTACTTC; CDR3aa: CATTRGGTSYEQYF
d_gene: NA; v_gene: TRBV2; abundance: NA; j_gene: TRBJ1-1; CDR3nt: TGTGCCAGCAGTGTCCAGGGTGACACTGAAGCTTTCTTT; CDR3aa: CASSVQGDTEAFF
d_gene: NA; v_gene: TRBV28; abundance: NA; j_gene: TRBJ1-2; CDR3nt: TGTGCCAGCTCCGCCTTGGACATTAGGGGTGGCTACACCTTC; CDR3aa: CASSALDIRGGYTF
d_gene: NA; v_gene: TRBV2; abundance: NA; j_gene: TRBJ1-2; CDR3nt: TGTGCCAGCAGTGAAGCCATAGGGGCAGGGGTTGGCTACACCTTC; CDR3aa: CASSEAIGAGVGYTF
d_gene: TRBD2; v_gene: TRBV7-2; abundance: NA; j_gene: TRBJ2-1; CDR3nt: TGTGCCAGCAGCCCGCCGACTAGCGTTGGGAAGTATGAGCAGTTCTTC; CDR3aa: CASSPPTSVGKYEQFF
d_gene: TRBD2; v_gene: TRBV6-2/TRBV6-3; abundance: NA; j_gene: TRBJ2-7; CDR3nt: TGTGCCAGCAGTTACGAGGTTGGCCGGGGGGGCCCCTACGAGCAGTACTTC; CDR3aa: CASSYEVGRGGPYEQYF
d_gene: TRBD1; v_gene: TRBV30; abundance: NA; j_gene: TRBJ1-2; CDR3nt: TGTGCCTGGACGGGGACAGGGGATGGCTACACCTTC; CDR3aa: CAWTGTGDGYTF
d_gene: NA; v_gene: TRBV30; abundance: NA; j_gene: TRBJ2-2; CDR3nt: TGTGCCTGGAGTGTGGGATCGGGGACCGGGGAGCTGTTTTTT; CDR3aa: CAWSVGSGTGELFF
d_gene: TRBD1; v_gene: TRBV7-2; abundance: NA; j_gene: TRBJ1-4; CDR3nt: TGTGCCAGCAGCCCGACAGGGTTGTATAGTGAAAAACTGTTTTTT; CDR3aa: CASSPTGLYSEKLFF
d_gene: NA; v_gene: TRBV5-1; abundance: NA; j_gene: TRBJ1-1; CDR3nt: TGCGCCAGCAGCCCTTCGCGAAGGGGCGGTACTGAAGCTTTCTTT; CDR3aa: CASSPSRRGGTEAFF
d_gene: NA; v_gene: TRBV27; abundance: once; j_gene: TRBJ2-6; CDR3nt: TGTGCCAGCAGTCCATTTTACTCAGGACAGGGGGCCAACGTCCTGACTTTC; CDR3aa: CASSPFYSGQGANVLTF
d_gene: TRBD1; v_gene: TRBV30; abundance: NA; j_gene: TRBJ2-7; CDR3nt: TGTGCCTGGAGTCGGGCAGGGGGCTCCTACGAGCAGTACTTC; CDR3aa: CAWSRAGGSYEQYF
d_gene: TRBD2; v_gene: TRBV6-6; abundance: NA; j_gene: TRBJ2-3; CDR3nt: TGTGCCAGCAGTTCGAGCGGGGGGGCCGGGGATACGCAGTATTTT; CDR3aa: CASSSSGGAGDTQYF
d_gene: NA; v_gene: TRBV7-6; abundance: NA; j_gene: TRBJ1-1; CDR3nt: TGTGCCAGCAGCTTATTTGGAGGGGAGAAGACTGAAGCTTTCTTT; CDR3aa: CASSLFGGEKTEAFF
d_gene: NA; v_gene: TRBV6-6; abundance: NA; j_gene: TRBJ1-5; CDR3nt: TGTGCCAGCAGTTACTCGAGTACGAGAATTAATCAGCCCCAGCATTTT; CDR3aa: CASSYSSTRINQPQHF
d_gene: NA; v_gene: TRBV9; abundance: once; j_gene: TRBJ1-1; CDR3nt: TGTGCCAGCAGCGTCGGGGGAGCTGAAGCTTTCTTT; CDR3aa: CASSVGGAEAFF
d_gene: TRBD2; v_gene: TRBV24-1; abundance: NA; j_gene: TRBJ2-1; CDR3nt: TGTGCCACCAGTGAGACGACTAGCCCCTACTACAATGAGCAGTTCTTC; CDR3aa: CATSETTSPYYNEQFF
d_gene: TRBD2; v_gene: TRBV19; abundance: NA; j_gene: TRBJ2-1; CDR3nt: TGTGCCAGTAGCAGGCTAGAGAGCGGGGGGGCAGGTGAGCAGTTCTTC; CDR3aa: CASSRLESGGAGEQFF
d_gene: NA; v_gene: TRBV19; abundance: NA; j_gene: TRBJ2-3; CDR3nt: TGTGCCAGTAGTCCCGTGAGGGCAGATACGCAGTATTTT; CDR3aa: CASSPVRADTQYF